This T cell receptor (beta chain) was sequenced for a study of T cells in women clearing cervical HPV infection. General observations from the study: Richness differences could reflect unmeasured T-cell content per sample. Effector/memory and HPV-specific T cells were not isolated, and association timing is unknown.

Details on this clone: Its matching antigen is unknown.

This table comes from immunoSEQ multiplex PCR, and its TCRdb copy is limited to in-frame clones, with some not included. This table lists 45,000 to 50,000 clones. The receptor's source is a woman between 18 and 75 years old with a cervical HPV16 infection that either progressed to CIN3+ or cleared (not recorded which). The specimen was blood buffy coat.

CDR3 loop: CASTQINQGSTEAFF. CDR3 DNA, as far as it was read: TGTGCCAGCACACAAATAAATCAGGGATCCACTGAA. The chain employs TRBV7-8 and TRBJ1-1, with D possibly matching TRBD1 (5 bases). Sequencing ends 3 residues short of the CDR3 end; the germline J gene provides the rest. Trimming removed 7 bases at V and 4 bases at J, with 19 bases between. The CDR3 spans 15 residues. Germline V gene lookup returns CDR1 SGHVS and CDR2 FQNEAQ.